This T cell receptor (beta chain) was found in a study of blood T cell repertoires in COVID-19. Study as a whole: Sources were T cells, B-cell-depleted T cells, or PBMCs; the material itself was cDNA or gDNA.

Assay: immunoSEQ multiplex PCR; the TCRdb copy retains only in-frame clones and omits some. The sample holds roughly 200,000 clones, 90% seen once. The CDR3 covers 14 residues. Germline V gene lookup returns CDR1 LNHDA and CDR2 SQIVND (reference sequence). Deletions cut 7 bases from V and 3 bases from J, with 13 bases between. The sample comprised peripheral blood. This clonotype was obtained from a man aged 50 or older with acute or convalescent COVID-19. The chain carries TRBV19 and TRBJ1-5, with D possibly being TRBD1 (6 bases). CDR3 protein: CASTLGHPNQPQHF. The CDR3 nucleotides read TGTGCCAGTACCCTGGGACATCCCAATCAGCCCCAGCATTTT.